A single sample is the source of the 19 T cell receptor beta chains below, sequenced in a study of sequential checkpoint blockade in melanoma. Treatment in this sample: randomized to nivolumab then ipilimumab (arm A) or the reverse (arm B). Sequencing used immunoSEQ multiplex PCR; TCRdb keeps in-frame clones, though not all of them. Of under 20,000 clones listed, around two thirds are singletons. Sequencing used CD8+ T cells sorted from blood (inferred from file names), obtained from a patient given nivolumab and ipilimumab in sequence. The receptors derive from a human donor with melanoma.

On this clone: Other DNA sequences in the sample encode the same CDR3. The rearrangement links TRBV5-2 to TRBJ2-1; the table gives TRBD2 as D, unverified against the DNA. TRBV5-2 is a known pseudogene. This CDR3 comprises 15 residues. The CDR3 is CASKVEASTYNEQFF. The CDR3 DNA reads TGCGCCAGCAAGGTAGAAGCGTCTACCTACAATGAGCAGTTCTTC.

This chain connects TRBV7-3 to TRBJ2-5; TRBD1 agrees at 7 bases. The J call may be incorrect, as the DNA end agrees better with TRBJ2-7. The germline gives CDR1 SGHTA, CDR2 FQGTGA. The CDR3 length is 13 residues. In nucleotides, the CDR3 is TGTGCCAGCAGCCTGACAGGGAGCAACGAGCAGTACTTC. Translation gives CASSLTGSNEQYF.

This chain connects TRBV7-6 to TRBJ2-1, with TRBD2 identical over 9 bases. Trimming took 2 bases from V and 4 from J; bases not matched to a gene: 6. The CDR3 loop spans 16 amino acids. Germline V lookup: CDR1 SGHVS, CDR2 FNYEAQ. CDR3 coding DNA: TGTGCCAGCAGCTTATTAGCGGGAGTAGGGTACAATGAGCAGTTCTTC. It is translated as CASSLLAGVGYNEQFF. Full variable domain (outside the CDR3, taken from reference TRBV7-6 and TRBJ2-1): GAGVSQSPRYKVTKRGQDVALRCDPISGHVSLYWYRQALGQGPEFLTYFNYEAQQDKSGLPNDRFSAERPEGSISTLTIQRTEQRDSAMYRCASSLLAGVGYNEQFFGPGTRLTVL.

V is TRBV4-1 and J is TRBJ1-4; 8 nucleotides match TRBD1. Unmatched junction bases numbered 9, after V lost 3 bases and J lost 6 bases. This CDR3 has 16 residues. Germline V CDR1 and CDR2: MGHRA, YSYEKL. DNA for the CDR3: TGCGCCAGCAGCCAGCCAGAGACGGACAGGGATGAAAAACTGTTTTTT. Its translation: CASSQPETDRDEKLFF.

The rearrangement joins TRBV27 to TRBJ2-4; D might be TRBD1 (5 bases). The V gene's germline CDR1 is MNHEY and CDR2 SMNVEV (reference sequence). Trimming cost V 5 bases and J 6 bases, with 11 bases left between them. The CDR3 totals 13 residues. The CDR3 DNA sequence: TGTGCCAGCAGTCTGGACACCCGAAACATTCAGTACTTC. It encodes CASSLDTRNIQYF.

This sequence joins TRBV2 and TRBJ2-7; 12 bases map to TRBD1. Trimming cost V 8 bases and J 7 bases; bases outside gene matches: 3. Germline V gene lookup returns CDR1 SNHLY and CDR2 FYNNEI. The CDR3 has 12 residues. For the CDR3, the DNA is TGTGCCAGCCGGGACAGGGGGCGAGAGCAGTACTTC. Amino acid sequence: CASRDRGREQYF.

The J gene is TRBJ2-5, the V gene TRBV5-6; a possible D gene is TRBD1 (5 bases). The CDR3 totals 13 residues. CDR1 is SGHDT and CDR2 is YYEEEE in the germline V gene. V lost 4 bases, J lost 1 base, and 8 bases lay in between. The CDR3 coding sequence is TGTGCCAGCAGCCCGCAGGGCCAAGAGACCCAGTACTTC. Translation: CASSPQGQETQYF.

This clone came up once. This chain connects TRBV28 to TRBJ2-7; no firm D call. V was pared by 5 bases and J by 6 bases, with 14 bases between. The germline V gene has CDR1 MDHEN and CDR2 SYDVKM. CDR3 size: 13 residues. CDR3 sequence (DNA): TGTGCCAGCAGTCGGCCCTTCGACTCCGAGCAGTACTTC. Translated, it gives CASSRPFDSEQYF.

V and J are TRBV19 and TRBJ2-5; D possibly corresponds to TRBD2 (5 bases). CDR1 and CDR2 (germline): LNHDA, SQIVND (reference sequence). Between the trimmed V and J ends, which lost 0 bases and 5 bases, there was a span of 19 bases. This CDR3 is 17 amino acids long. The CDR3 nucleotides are TGTGCCAGTAGTATAGATAAGAAGATCGGGGATTGGGAGACCCAGTACTTC. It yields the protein CASSIDKKIGDWETQYF.

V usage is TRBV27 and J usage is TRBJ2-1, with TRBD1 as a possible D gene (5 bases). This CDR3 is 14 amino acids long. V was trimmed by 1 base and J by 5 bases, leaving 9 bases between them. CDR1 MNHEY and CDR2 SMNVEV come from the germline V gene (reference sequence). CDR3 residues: CASSLFDSNNEQFF. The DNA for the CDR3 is TGTGCCAGCAGTTTATTCGACAGTAACAATGAGCAGTTCTTC.

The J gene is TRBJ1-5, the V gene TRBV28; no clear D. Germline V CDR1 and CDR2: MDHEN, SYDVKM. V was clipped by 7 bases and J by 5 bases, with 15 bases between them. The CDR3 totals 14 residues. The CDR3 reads CASNRRRLDQPQHF. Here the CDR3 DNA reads TGTGCCAGCAACCGACGGAGGCTTGATCAGCCCCAGCATTTT.

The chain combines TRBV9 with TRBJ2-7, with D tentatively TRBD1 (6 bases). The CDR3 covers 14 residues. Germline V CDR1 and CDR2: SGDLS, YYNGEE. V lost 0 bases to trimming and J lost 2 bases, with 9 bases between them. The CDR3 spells CASSVDQGTYEQYF. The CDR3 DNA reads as TGTGCCAGCAGCGTAGATCAGGGGACCTACGAGCAGTACTTC.

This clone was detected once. The CDR3 DNA follows: TGTGCCAGCAGCTCCACTAGCGGGAGCACAGATACGCAGTATTTT. It encodes CASSSTSGSTDTQYF. J is TRBJ2-3 and V is TRBV6-4, with 9 bases that match TRBD2. With 6 bases clipped from V and 0 bases from J, the junction kept 4 bases outside the gene matches. This CDR3 is built from 15 residues. In germline, CDR1 is MRHNA, CDR2 SNTAGT.

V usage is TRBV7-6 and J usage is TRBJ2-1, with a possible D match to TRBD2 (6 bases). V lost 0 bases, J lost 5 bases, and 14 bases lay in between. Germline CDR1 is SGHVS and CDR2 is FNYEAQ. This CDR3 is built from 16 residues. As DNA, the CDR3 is TGTGCCAGCAGCTTAGCGCCGCGCGGGACGGACAATGAGCAGTTCTTC. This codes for CASSLAPRGTDNEQFF.

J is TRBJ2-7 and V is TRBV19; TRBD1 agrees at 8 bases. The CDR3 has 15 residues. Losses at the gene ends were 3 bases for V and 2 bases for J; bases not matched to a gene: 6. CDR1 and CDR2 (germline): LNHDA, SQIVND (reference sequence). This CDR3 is CASSIGRGLAYEQYF. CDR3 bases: TGTGCCAGTAGTATTGGCAGGGGGCTCGCCTACGAGCAGTACTTC. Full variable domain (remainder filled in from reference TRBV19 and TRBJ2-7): DGGITQSPKYLFRKEGQNVTLSCEQNLNHDAMYWYRQDPGQGLRLIYYSQIVNDFQKGDIAEGYSVSREKKESFPLTVTSAQKNPTAFYLCASSIGRGLAYEQYFGPGTRLTVT.

The CDR3, as DNA: TGTGCCTGGGGAGGGATATCGGGCTACAATGAGCAGTTCTTC. Translation gives CAWGGISGYNEQFF. The chain uses TRBV30 and TRBJ2-1, with D possibly being TRBD2 (6 bases). In germline, CDR1 is GTSNPN, CDR2 SVGIG (reference sequence). Trimming shortened V by 5 bases and J by 3 bases, and 14 bases separated the two germline ends. This CDR3 spans 14 amino acids. The full variable domain, rest sourced from reference TRBV30 and TRBJ2-1, is SQTIHQWPATLVQPVGSPLSLECTVEGTSNPNLYWYRQAAGRGLQLLFYSVGIGQISSEVPQNLSASRPQDRQFILSSKKLLLSDSGFYLCAWGGISGYNEQFFGPGTRLTVL.

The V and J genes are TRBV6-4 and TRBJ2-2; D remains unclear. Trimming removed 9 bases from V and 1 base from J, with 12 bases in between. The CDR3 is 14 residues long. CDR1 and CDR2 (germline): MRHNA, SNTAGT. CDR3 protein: CASRLGRNTGELFF. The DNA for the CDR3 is TGTGCCAGTCGCCTTGGTAGGAACACCGGGGAGCTGTTTTTT.

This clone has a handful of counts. The CDR3 nucleotides read TGTGCCAGCAGTCCACTAGCGGGGGAGTACAATGAGCAGTTCTTC. This translates into CASSPLAGEYNEQFF. The chain has TRBV6-5 and TRBJ2-1, with 11 bases that match TRBD2. This CDR3 contains 15 residues. V was clipped by 5 bases and J by 4 bases; unmatched bases: 4. CDR1 MNHEY and CDR2 SVGAGI come from the germline V gene.

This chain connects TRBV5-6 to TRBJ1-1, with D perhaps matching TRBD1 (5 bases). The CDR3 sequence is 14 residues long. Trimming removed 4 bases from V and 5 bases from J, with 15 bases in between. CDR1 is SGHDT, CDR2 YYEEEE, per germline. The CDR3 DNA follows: TGTGCCAGCAGCCGGGGGGTAGGAGTGACTGAAGCTTTCTTT. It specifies CASSRGVGVTEAFF.